The 14 T cell receptor beta chains in this list originate from one sample, sequenced in a study of Graves' ophthalmopathy and Graves' hyperthyroidism. The study amplified TCR beta CDR3 regions using RNA transcripts. First-round RT-PCR employed HTBI primers, with a second-round multiplex PCR after it. Using its own MiXCR run on the multiplex PCR reads, TCRdb lists one record per CDR3 protein. The sample lists just over 600,000 distinct CDR3 sequences, 22% occurring once. Sequenced material: peripheral blood. Every receptor here comes from a woman under 30 with stable Graves' hyperthyroidism. Some clones in this sample may be carry-over from other donors' samples.

The chain carries TRBV28 and TRBJ2-2; no reliable D call. The CDR3 is 15 residues long. V lost 4 bases, J lost 1 base, and 10 bases lay in between. Germline V gives CDR1 MDHEN, CDR2 SYDVKM. Here the CDR3 DNA reads TGTGCCAGCAGTTCTAGGGTGATGAACACCGGGGAGCTGTTTTTT. It codes for CASSSRVMNTGELFF.

The chain joins TRBV6-1 to TRBJ1-1; the D is unclear. CDR3 length equals 15 residues. Trimming removed 7 bases from V and 1 base from J, with 16 bases in between. Germline CDR1 MNHNS, CDR2 SASEGT. The CDR3, as DNA: TGTGCCAGCACCCCGGGGTTTATGAGGAACACTGAAGCTTTCTTT. This gives the protein CASTPGFMRNTEAFF.

There are many counts of this clonotype. This chain joins TRBV6-1 and TRBJ1-6; 11 positions match TRBD1. The CDR3 has 15 residues. CDR1 is MNHNS, CDR2 SASEGT, per germline. V was clipped by 6 bases and J by 8 bases; unmatched bases: 6. The CDR3 spells CASRWGQGVDSPLHF. CDR3 sequence (DNA): TGTGCCAGCAGGTGGGGACAGGGGGTGGATTCACCCCTCCACTTT.

This clonotype was found many times. The chain recombines TRBV7-2 with TRBJ2-5, with 9 positions matching TRBD2. Germline-derived CDR1 and CDR2 are SGHTA and FQGNSA. CDR3 length equals 14 residues. V lost 5 bases, J lost 5 bases, and 6 bases stayed unmatched. This CDR3 is CASSTRGGWETQYF. The CDR3, as DNA: TGTGCCAGCAGCACGCGGGGGGGCTGGGAGACCCAGTACTTC.

The V call is TRBV6-2 or TRBV6-3, the J call TRBJ2-4; TRBD1 matches 9 bases. The germline V gene encodes CDR1 MNHEY and CDR2 SVGEGT. This CDR3 spans 13 amino acids. With V trimmed by 4 bases and J by 11 bases, 6 bases remained unmatched. The CDR3 nucleotides read TGTGCCAGCAGTTGGGACAGGGAAGCCCTTCAGTACTTC. It encodes CASSWDREALQYF.

This clonotype was counted only a few times. The J gene is TRBJ1-5, the V gene TRBV20-1; perhaps TRBD1 as D (6 bases). The CDR3 extends over 15 amino acids. Germline V gene data show CDR1 as DFQATT and CDR2 as SNEGSKA (reference sequence). The V end lost 3 bases, the J end lost 5 bases, and 17 bases lay between the germline ends. CDR3: CSARIPGAGDQPQHF. CDR3 nucleotides: TGCAGTGCTAGGATCCCAGGGGCGGGGGATCAGCCCCAGCATTTT.

The rearrangement links TRBV6-1 to TRBJ2-7, with 9 nucleotides matching TRBD2. CDR3 length equals 17 residues. Germline loops: CDR1 MNHNS, CDR2 SASEGT. J gave up 1 base and V 1 base, and 8 bases lay outside the gene matches. CDR3 coding DNA: TGTGCCAGCAGTGAAGGAATGATGCTAGCGGGGTCCTACGAGCAGTACTTC. Translation gives CASSEGMMLAGSYEQYF.

The table lists this clonotype with many counts. This chain links TRBV28 with TRBJ2-7; no clear D gene. In germline, CDR1 is MDHEN, CDR2 SYDVKM. The CDR3 contains 12 residues. The V end lost 4 bases, the J end lost 4 bases, and 8 bases lay between the germline ends. CDR3 residues: CASSSLLYEQYF. In nucleotides, the CDR3 is TGTGCCAGCAGTTCCCTATTATACGAGCAGTACTTC.

This clonotype was observed a handful of times. Compared with germline, one end of the junction differs, possibly owing to a read error. This chain uses TRBV30 with TRBJ2-4, with 10 bases that match TRBD2. The CDR3 totals 16 residues. Germline assignment: CDR1 GTSNPN and CDR2 SVGIG (reference sequence). CDR3 bases: TGTGCCTGGAGTGTAGCGGGAGGGCCTTCGGTAAACATTAAGTACTTC. Translation gives CAWSVAGGPSVNIKYF.

The rearrangement links TRBV30 to TRBJ1-1; a weak D match, TRBD1 (5 bases). Germline V CDR1 and CDR2: GTSNPN, SVGIG (reference sequence). V was clipped by 5 bases and J by 1 base, with 8 bases between them. The CDR3 length is 12 residues. The CDR3 loop is CAWGHPNTEAFF. In DNA form, the CDR3 reads TGTGCCTGGGGACACCCGAACACTGAAGCTTTCTTT.

The genes are TRBV7-6 and TRBJ2-5; TRBD2 matches at 11 bases. There are 15 residues in the CDR3. CDR1 and CDR2 (germline): SGHVS, FNYEAQ. V shed 7 bases, J shed 1 base, and the junction held 5 bases outside the gene matches. As DNA, the CDR3 is TGTGCCAGCAAGCGACTAGCGGGATCCCAAGAGACCCAGTACTTC. This codes for CASKRLAGSQETQYF.

The gene calls are TRBV20-1 and TRBJ2-7; D unclear. Trimming pared 3 bases from V and 3 bases from J, leaving 15 bases between. Germline lookup yields CDR1 DFQATT and CDR2 SNEGSKA (reference sequence). The CDR3 spans 14 residues. For the CDR3, the DNA is TGCAGTGCTAGTTCGGTCATTGGATTCTACGAGCAGTACTTC. Translation: CSASSVIGFYEQYF.

The chain is built from TRBV18 and TRBJ1-2; D unresolved. This CDR3 region has 12 residues. Trimming cost V 6 bases and J 8 bases, with 13 bases left between them. CDR1 is KGHSH and CDR2 is LQKENI in the germline V gene. The chain's CDR3 is CASSQAERGYTF. The CDR3 DNA reads TGTGCCAGCTCCCAAGCTGAGCGGGGCTACACCTTC. Full variable domain (remainder filled in from reference TRBV18 and TRBJ1-2): NAGVMQNPRHLVRRRGQEARLRCSPMKGHSHVYWYRQLPEEGLKFMVYLQKENIIDESGMPKERFSAEFPKEGPSILRIQQVVRGDSAAYFCASSQAERGYTFGSGTRLTVV.

The rearrangement links TRBV28 to TRBJ2-7; TRBD1 is a possible D gene (6 bases). Germline loops: CDR1 MDHEN, CDR2 SYDVKM. CDR3 length: 14 residues. V was trimmed by 5 bases and J by 2 bases, leaving 13 bases between them. The chain's CDR3 is CASSRWTVAYEQYF. CDR3 nucleotides: TGTGCCAGCAGTCGATGGACAGTTGCCTACGAGCAGTACTTC.